This TCR beta chain was recovered during a study of T cells in localized non-small cell lung cancer. Produced via immunoSEQ multiplex PCR; TCRdb's table is partial and in-frame only. The data show fewer than 90,000 clones, around 80% seen once. Regarding this clone: Its antigen is not identified.

The CDR3 consists of 11 residues. V shed 2 bases and J shed 6 bases, with 3 bases lying between them. In germline, CDR1 is SGHKS, CDR2 YYEKEE (reference sequence). Study observations and caveats: Sequence data derive from only one tumor region, so heterogeneity remains possible. Adjacent lung held a median approximately 50 of the top 100 tumor clones. Increased T cell density in blood showed an association with longer overall survival. Clonality of T cells reached its maximum in uninvolved adjacent lung, surpassing tumor.

The sequencing here drew on PBMCs, taken before any cancer treatment. The V gene is TRBV5-5, the J gene TRBJ2-4; no clear D. The source of this sequence is a man between 40 and 75 years old with stage II squamous cell lung carcinoma. The CDR3 DNA reads as TGTGCCAGCAGCTTTGGAAACATTCAGTACTTC. It encodes CASSFGNIQYF.